Listed below are T cell receptor beta chains from one sample, sequenced in a study of T cell responses to AZD1222 COVID-19 vaccine. Libraries were prepared by immunoSEQ multiplex PCR; TCRdb keeps only in-frame clonotypes and omits some of them. The table has tens of thousands of clones, just under 80% seen once. Sequenced here: peripheral blood, sampled on day 0 of AZD1222 vaccination. These receptors were taken from an adult in good health. Both conserved end residues are part of each CDR3. A D gene is named only where the DNA matches it firmly. Clone size is given for some rows only: seen once, a few or many times, or a class if the clone is expanded.

. TRBJ2-7 . TRBV5-1 TGCGCCAGCAGCTTGTTGTCGGGACCGTACTACGAGCAGTACTTC CASSLLSGPYYEQYF
few TRBJ2-1 TRBD2 TRBV18 TGTGCCAGCTCACCACCGCTGGCGGGAGAAAATGAGCAGTTCTTC CASSPPLAGENEQFF
. TRBJ1-1 TRBD1 TRBV6-5 TGTGCCAGCAGTTTAGGGGGCTCAGGCAACACTGAAGCTTTCTTT CASSLGGSGNTEAFF
few TRBJ1-3 . TRBV18 TGTGCCAGCTCAACAACGGGAACCCGCTCTGGAAACACCATATATTTT CASSTTGTRSGNTIYF
. TRBJ1-1 TRBD1 TRBV5-1 TGCGCCAGCAGCTGGGACAGCTCTAACACTGAAGCTTTCTTT CASSWDSSNTEAFF
. TRBJ1-1 . TRBV5-1 TGCGCCAGCAGCATCGGGGGCAGGACAGACATCTATGAAGCTTTCTTT CASSIGGRTDIYEAFF
once TRBJ2-6 TRBD1 TRBV6-2/TRBV6-3 TGTGCCAGCAGTTCTCGGGACAGGGCTGGGGCCAACGTCCTGACTTTC CASSSRDRAGANVLTF
once TRBJ2-1 . TRBV7-2 TGTGCCAGCAGCTTAGAACAGATCTACAATGAGCAGTTCTTC CASSLEQIYNEQFF
. TRBJ2-2 . TRBV5-1 TGCGCCAGCACGGGCAGGAACACCGGGGAGCTGTTTTTT CASTGRNTGELFF
few TRBJ1-2 TRBD1 TRBV3-1/TRBV3-2 TGTGCCAGCAGCTCGGACAGGGCCCATGGCTACACCTTC CASSSDRAHGYTF
. TRBJ1-5 . TRBV7-6 TGTGCCAGCAGCTTACAGGCAGGACCCAGCAATCAGCCCCAGCATTTT CASSLQAGPSNQPQHF
. TRBJ2-1 TRBD2 TRBV10-3 TGTGCCATCAGTGCCAGCGGGAGCAATGAGCAGTTCTTC CAISASGSNEQFF
medium-sized TRBJ2-5 TRBD1 TRBV6-5 TGTGCCAGCAGCCGGGACAGGGATGAGACCCAGTACTTC CASSRDRDETQYF
once TRBJ1-3 . TRBV12-5 TGTGCTAGTGGTCCTAGACAGGTACTTGGAAACACCATATATTTT CASGPRQVLGNTIYF
. TRBJ1-5 TRBD1 TRBV19 TGTGCCAGTGCAGGGGGCGTGAATCAGCCCCAGCATTTT CASAGGVNQPQHF
. TRBJ2-4 . TRBV6-6 TGTGCCACCTCTTATGTGGGGGCCAAAAACATTCAGTACTTC CATSYVGAKNIQYF
medium-sized TRBJ1-4 . TRBV6-5 TGTGCCAGCAGTTACTCGTTCGTAGAGGAAAAACTGTTTTTT CASSYSFVEEKLFF
. TRBJ1-2 . TRBV9 TGTGCCAGCAGCGTAGGGCCGGGCAACTATGGCTACACCTTC CASSVGPGNYGYTF
. TRBJ2-2 . TRBV5-8 TGTGCCAGCAACCTAAGGGGCGGGGAGCTGTTTTTT CASNLRGGELFF
medium-sized TRBJ2-7 . TRBV6-1 TGTGCCAGCAGTGAGGAGACGGGAACCTACGAGCAGTACTTC CASSEETGTYEQYF
few TRBJ1-2 . TRBV4-1 TGCGCCAGCAGCCAAGGAGACGGGGCTAACTATGGCTACACCTTC CASSQGDGANYGYTF
. TRBJ2-2 . TRBV5-4 TGTGCCAGCAGCTTTATTGGACCCACCGGGGAGCTGTTTTTT CASSFIGPTGELFF
. TRBJ1-2 . TRBV10-3 TGTGCCATCAGTGAGTCTAAGATTTGGAATCGGGGCTACACCTTC CAISESKIWNRGYTF
. TRBJ1-2 . TRBV5-1 TGCGCCAGCAGCTCCGATTTTGGCTACACCTTC CASSSDFGYTF
. TRBJ1-4 TRBD1 TRBV5-1 TGCGCCAGCAGCTTGGCCCGACAGGGGATGGAAAAACTGTTTTTT CASSLARQGMEKLFF
few TRBJ2-2 TRBD2 TRBV2 TGTGCCAGCAACCGAGCGGGAGAGGACACCGGGGAGCTGTTTTTT CASNRAGEDTGELFF
. TRBJ2-1 . TRBV4-2 TGTGCCAGCAGCCAAGATAGGGGACGGCGGAACAATGAGCAGTTCTTC CASSQDRGRRNNEQFF
. TRBJ1-2 . TRBV24-1 TGTGCCACTTGGGACAATCAAAACTATGGCTACACCTTC CATWDNQNYGYTF
. TRBJ1-5 . TRBV27 TGTGCCAGCAGTTCCGGGAGAAATCAGCCCCAGCATTTT CASSSGRNQPQHF
. TRBJ1-6 . TRBV7-2 TGTGCCAGCAGCTTAGCTGCAGGTTCACCCCTCCACTTT CASSLAAGSPLHF
. TRBJ1-3 . TRBV4-1 TGCGCCAGCAGCCAAGGCTGGGGGGGCACTGGAAACACCATATATTTT CASSQGWGGTGNTIYF
. TRBJ1-2 . TRBV7-2 TGTGCCAGCAGCCTAGGGAGGTCCGGTGGCTACACCTTC CASSLGRSGGYTF
. TRBJ2-3 TRBD2 TRBV25-1 TGTGCCAGCAGTGAATATAGTAAATCGGGACTACTCACAGATACGCAGTATTTT CASSEYSKSGLLTDTQYF
. TRBJ1-2 . TRBV18 TGTGCCAGCTCACATACGACAGGTCCCTATGGCTACACCTTC CASSHTTGPYGYTF
. TRBJ1-1 . TRBV27 TGTGCCAGTCATGGGCCTAACACTGAAGCTTTCTTT CASHGPNTEAFF
. TRBJ2-3 . TRBV9 TGTGCCAGCAGCGGAAGAAACACAGATACGCAGTATTTT CASSGRNTDTQYF
few TRBJ2-4 . TRBV20-1 TGCAGTGCGAGGGGGATGGAGACTCAGTACTTC CSARGMETQYF
. TRBJ2-3 TRBD2 TRBV18 TGTGCCAGCTCACCACGCGCGGGAGGTGGTGGCAGCACAGATACGCAGTATTTT CASSPRAGGGGSTDTQYF
once TRBJ2-2 . TRBV19 TGTGCCAGTAGTATAGTTGTAAGGGCCGGGGAGCTGTTTTTT CASSIVVRAGELFF
. TRBJ1-3 . TRBV5-1 TGCGCCAGCAGCACAGGGTTGTCTGGAAACACCATATATTTT CASSTGLSGNTIYF
. TRBJ1-5 . TRBV7-2 TGTGCCAGCAGCTTCTACGGTGATAGCAATCAGCCCCAGCATTTT CASSFYGDSNQPQHF
. TRBJ2-1 TRBD1 TRBV29-1 TGCAGCGTTGGGGACAGGGGGATGAGTGAGCAGTTCTTC CSVGDRGMSEQFF
. TRBJ2-7 . TRBV6-5 TGTGCCAGCAGTTCGGGGGCCTACGAGCAGTACTTC CASSSGAYEQYF
. TRBJ2-1 . TRBV11-3 TGTGCCAGCAGTCAAGACGGTTACAATGAGCAGTTCTTC CASSQDGYNEQFF
. TRBJ1-2 TRBD1 TRBV6-5 TGTGCCAGCAGCCGATCGACAGGGTCGGTTGCGGGCTACACCTTC CASSRSTGSVAGYTF
. TRBJ1-4 . TRBV7-2 TGTGCCAGCAGCTTACGGGGGGCGGATGAAAAACTGTTTTTT CASSLRGADEKLFF
. TRBJ2-1 TRBD2 TRBV7-2 TGTGCCAGCAGCCAGACTAGCGGGAGCTACAATGAGCAGTTCTTC CASSQTSGSYNEQFF
few TRBJ2-4 TRBD2 TRBV7-9 TGTGCCAGCAGCCTCTCCGGGACTAGCGGGGGCCCACCCCAGTACTTC CASSLSGTSGGPPQYF
. TRBJ2-5 . TRBV29-1 TGCAGCGTTGAACCTAACGAAAAAGAGACCCAGTACTTC CSVEPNEKETQYF
. TRBJ1-6 . TRBV21-1 TGTGCCAGCAGCAAAGCAGGGTTTCCAACTTCACCCCTCCACTTT CASSKAGFPTSPLHF
. TRBJ1-2 . TRBV2 TGTGCCAGCAGTCCCGCGCCAGGGAGCTATGGCTACACCTTC CASSPAPGSYGYTF
. TRBJ2-4 . TRBV7-9 TGTGCCAGCAGCTCGACAGCAGCCAAAAACATTCAGTACTTC CASSSTAAKNIQYF